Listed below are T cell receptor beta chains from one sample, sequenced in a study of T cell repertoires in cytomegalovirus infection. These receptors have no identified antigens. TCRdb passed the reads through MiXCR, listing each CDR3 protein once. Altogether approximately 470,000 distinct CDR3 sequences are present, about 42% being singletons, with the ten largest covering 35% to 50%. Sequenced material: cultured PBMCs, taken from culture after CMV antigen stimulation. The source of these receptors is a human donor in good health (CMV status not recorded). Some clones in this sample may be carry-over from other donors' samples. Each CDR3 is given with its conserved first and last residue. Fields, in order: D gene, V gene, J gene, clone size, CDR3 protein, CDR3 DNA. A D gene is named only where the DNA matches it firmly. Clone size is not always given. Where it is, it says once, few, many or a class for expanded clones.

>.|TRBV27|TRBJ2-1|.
CASSLGWGAYNEQFF
TGTGCCAGCAGTTTAGGATGGGGGGCCTACAATGAGCAGTTCTTC
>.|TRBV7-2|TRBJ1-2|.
CASSPSRGLVYGYTF
TGTGCCAGCAGCCCTTCGAGGGGTTTGGTCTATGGCTACACCTTC
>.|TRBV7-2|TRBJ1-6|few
CASSNRVGDSPLHF
TGTGCCAGCAGCAACAGGGTAGGGGATTCACCCCTCCACTTT
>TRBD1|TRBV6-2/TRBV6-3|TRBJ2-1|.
CASSYRDRGPDNEQFF
TGTGCCAGCAGTTACCGGGACAGGGGGCCTGACAATGAGCAGTTCTTC
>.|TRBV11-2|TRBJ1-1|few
CASSLAGTLNTEAFF
TGTGCCAGCAGCTTAGCCGGGACCCTGAACACTGAAGCTTTCTTT
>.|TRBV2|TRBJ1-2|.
CASSVAGGMGYGYTF
TGTGCCAGCAGTGTAGCCGGAGGGATGGGCTATGGCTACACCTTC
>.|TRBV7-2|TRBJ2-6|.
CASSPTPGAITPGANVLTF
TGTGCCAGCAGCCCTACCCCAGGCGCTATCACTCCTGGGGCCAACGTCCTGACTTTC
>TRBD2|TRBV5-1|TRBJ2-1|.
CASRRERGYNEQFF
TGCGCCAGCAGACGGGAGCGGGGCTACAATGAGCAGTTCTTC
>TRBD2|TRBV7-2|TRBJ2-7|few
CASSPGGIISYEQYF
TGTGCCAGCAGCCCGGGGGGAATTATCTCCTACGAGCAGTACTTC
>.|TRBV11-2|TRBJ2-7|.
CASSLDYNSYEQYF
TGTGCCAGCAGCTTAGACTACAACTCCTACGAGCAGTACTTC
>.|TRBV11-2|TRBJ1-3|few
CASSPRRNSGNTIYF
TGTGCCAGCAGCCCCCGACGGAACTCTGGAAACACCATATATTTT
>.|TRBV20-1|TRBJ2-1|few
CSAPPGASYNEQFF
TGCAGTGCACCCCCGGGAGCTTCCTACAATGAGCAGTTCTTC
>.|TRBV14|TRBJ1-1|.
CASSGRQVNTEAFF
TGTGCCAGCAGCGGAAGACAGGTGAACACTGAAGCTTTCTTT
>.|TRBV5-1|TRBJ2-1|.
CASSSDGGNEQFF
TGCGCCAGCAGCTCCGACGGGGGCAATGAGCAGTTCTTC
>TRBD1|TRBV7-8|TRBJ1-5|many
CASSSRPGQGNQPQHF
TGTGCCAGCAGCTCACGACCGGGACAGGGGAATCAGCCCCAGCATTTT
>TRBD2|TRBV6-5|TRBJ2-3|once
CASSKGRSGRWTDTQYF
TGTGCCAGCAGCAAGGGACGGAGCGGGAGGTGGACAGATACGCAGTATTTT
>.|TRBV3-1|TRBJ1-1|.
CASSPEGGVTEAFF
TGTGCCAGCAGCCCCGAGGGGGGGGTCACTGAAGCTTTCTTT
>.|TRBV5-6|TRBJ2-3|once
CASSLNPTSPTSTDTQYF
TGTGCCAGCAGCTTGAATCCGACTAGTCCAACCAGCACAGATACGCAGTATTTT
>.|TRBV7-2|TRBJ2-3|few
CASSLTRVGDTQYF
TGTGCCAGCAGCCTAACGCGGGTGGGAGATACGCAGTATTTT
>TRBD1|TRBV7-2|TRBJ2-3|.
CASSPDRTGAGGTQYF
TGTGCCAGCAGCCCTGATAGGACAGGGGCCGGGGGTACGCAGTATTTT
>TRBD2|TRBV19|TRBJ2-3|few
CASNSKGLAKDTQYF
TGTGCCAGTAACTCGAAGGGACTAGCGAAAGATACGCAGTATTTT
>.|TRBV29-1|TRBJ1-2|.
CSVEGGDGYTF
TGCAGCGTTGAAGGGGGCGATGGCTACACCTTC
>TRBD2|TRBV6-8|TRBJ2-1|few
CASWRAGGAYNEQFF
TGTGCCAGCTGGAGAGCGGGAGGGGCCTACAATGAGCAGTTCTTC
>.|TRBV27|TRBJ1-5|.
CASSFLPRQPQHF
TGTGCCAGCAGTTTCCTACCCCGACAGCCCCAGCATTTT
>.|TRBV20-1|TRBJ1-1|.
CSARVRGRNTEAFF
TGCAGTGCTAGAGTCCGGGGTAGGAACACTGAAGCTTTCTTT
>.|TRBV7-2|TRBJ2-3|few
CASSRGVADTQYF
TGTGCCAGCAGTCGGGGAGTTGCAGATACGCAGTATTTT
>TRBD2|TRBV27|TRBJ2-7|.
CASSWGGRPYEQYF
TGTGCCAGCAGTTGGGGAGGGAGGCCCTACGAGCAGTACTTC
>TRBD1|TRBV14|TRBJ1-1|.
CASSGGTGQVAEAEAFF
TGTGCCAGCAGCGGAGGGACAGGTCAGGTTGCTGAAGCTGAAGCTTTCTTT
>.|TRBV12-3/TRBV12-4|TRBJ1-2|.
CASSSLRGMYGYTF
TGTGCCAGCAGTTCTCTCCGGGGCATGTATGGCTACACCTTC
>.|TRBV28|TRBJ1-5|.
CASSSYPVYSNQPQHF
TGTGCCAGCAGTTCCTACCCGGTATATAGCAATCAGCCCCAGCATTTT
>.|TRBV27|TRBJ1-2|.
CASSLSQGVVGYTF
TGTGCCAGCAGTTTATCCCAGGGCGTGGTTGGCTACACCTTC
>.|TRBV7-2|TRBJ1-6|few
CASSPRIDHYNSPLHF
TGTGCCAGCAGCCCGAGGATAGACCACTATAATTCACCCCTCCACTTT
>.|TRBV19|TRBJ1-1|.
CASSSGPRWGAEAFF
TGTGCCAGTAGTAGCGGGCCCCGATGGGGGGCTGAAGCTTTCTTT
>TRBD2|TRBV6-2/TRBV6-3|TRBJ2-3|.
CASSSKRDSGDTQYF
TGTGCCAGCAGTTCGAAGCGGGATTCAGGAGATACGCAGTATTTT
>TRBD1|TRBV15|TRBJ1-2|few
CATSNRTGGNYGYTF
TGTGCCACCAGCAATCGGACAGGGGGCAACTATGGCTACACCTTC
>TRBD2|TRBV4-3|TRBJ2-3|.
CASSQVRGTSGLDTQYF
TGCGCCAGCAGCCAAGTCCGGGGAACTAGCGGGTTGGATACGCAGTATTTT
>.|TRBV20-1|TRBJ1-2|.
CSASPPPNYGYTF
TGCAGTGCTAGTCCACCCCCTAACTATGGCTACACCTTC
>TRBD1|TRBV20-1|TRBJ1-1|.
CSAQTGTIDTEAFF
TGCAGTGCTCAGACAGGGACGATCGATACTGAAGCTTTCTTT
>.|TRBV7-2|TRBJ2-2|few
CASSLAGVGTGELFF
TGTGCCAGCAGCTTAGCGGGGGTCGGCACCGGGGAGCTGTTTTTT
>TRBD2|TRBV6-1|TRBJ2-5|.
CASSEGGRAHETQYF
TGTGCCAGCAGTGAAGGCGGGAGGGCTCATGAGACCCAGTACTTC
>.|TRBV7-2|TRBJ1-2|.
CASSLVRGTTDYGYTF
TGTGCCAGCAGCTTAGTGAGGGGGACGACGGACTATGGCTACACCTTC
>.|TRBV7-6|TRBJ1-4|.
CASSREGGGEKLFF
TGTGCCAGCAGCCGCGAGGGGGGAGGTGAAAAACTGTTTTTT
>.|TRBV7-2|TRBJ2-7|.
CASSSRIGYYEQYF
TGTGCCAGCAGCTCTCGAATTGGCTACTACGAGCAGTACTTC
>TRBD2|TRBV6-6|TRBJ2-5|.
CATLAGVLQYF
TGTGCCACCCTAGCGGGAGTTCTCCAGTACTTC
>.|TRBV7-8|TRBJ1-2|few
CASSLGRDGEFAYGYTF
TGTGCCAGCAGCTTAGGGCGGGACGGGGAGTTTGCCTATGGCTACACCTTC
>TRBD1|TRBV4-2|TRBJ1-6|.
CASSQDWGQENSPLHF
TGTGCCAGCAGCCAAGATTGGGGACAGGAGAATTCACCCCTCCACTTT
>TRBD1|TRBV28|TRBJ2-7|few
CASSLGFSWGQEGSPEQYF
TGTGCCAGCAGTTTGGGGTTCAGCTGGGGACAGGAAGGCTCGCCCGAGCAGTACTTC